This TCR beta chain was profiled in a study of T cell repertoires in cytomegalovirus infection. For the study at large: CMV epitopes in the study were HLA-C-restricted (recently identified) and HLA-B-restricted (well studied).

Via MiXCR, TCRdb re-called the reads, giving one row per CDR3 protein. The sample comprises 830,000 or so distinct CDR3 sequences, around a third of which are singletons, and roughly an eighth rests with the top ten. This clonotype was seen only a few times. What it binds is not known. This CDR3 spans 16 amino acids. Germline trimming cut 4 bases from V and 7 bases from J; bases unmatched to any gene: 12. Germline assignment: CDR1 ENHRY and CDR2 SYGVKD. The sequence came from a human donor in good health (CMV status not recorded). Some clones in this sample may be carry-over from other donors' samples. The genes are TRBV10-3 and TRBJ1-5; 8 bases match TRBD1. Specimen: cultured CD8+ T cells from PBMCs, collected from culture after CMV antigen stimulation. The CDR3 region is CAISGTGTGSVQPQHF. For the CDR3, the DNA is TGTGCCATCAGTGGTACCGGGACAGGTTCCGTCCAGCCCCAGCATTTT.